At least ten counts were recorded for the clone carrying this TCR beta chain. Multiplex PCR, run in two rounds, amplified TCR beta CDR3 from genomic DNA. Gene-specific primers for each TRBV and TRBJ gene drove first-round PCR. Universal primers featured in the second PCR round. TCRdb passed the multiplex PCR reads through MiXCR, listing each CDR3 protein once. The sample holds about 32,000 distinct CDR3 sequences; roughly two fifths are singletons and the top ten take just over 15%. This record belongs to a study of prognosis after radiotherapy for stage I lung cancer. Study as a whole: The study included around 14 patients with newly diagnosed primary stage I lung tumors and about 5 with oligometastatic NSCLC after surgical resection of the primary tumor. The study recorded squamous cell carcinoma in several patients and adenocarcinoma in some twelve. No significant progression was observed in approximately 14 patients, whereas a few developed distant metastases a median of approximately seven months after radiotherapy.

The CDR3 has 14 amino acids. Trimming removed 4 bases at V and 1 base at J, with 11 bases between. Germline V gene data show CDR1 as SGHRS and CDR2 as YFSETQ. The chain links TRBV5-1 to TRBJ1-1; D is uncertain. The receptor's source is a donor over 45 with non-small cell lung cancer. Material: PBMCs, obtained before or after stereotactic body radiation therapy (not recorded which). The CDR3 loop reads CASSRTTGNTEAFF. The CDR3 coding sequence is TGCGCCAGCAGCCGAACAACGGGGAACACTGAAGCTTTCTTT.